One sample yielded the 10 T cell receptor beta chains listed below, sequenced in a study of T cells in narcolepsy. The method was immunoSEQ multiplex PCR; TCRdb's version includes in-frame clones alone and lacks a portion of them. Of approximately 35,000 clones listed, about four fifths are singletons. Sequenced sample: memory (CD45RA-) CD4+ T cells from blood. The source is a human donor in good health.

V is TRBV2 and J is TRBJ2-2; 7 bases fit TRBD1. The CDR3 contains 15 residues. V lost 1 base, J lost 7 bases, and 6 bases stayed unmatched. Germline V gives CDR1 SNHLY, CDR2 FYNNEI. The CDR3 DNA follows: TGTGCCAGCAGTGAAGGGAACAGGGGCGGCGGGGAGCTGTTTTTT. Residues: CASSEGNRGGGELFF.

The genes are TRBV27 and TRBJ1-5, with 8 bases identical to TRBD1. Trimming took 5 bases from V and 0 from J; bases not matched to a gene: 6. This CDR3 spans 16 amino acids. Germline V lookup: CDR1 MNHEY, CDR2 SMNVEV (reference sequence). CDR3 DNA: TGTGCCAGCAGTAGGGCGGACAGGGCTAGCAATCAGCCCCAGCATTTT. Its translation: CASSRADRASNQPQHF.

V gene TRBV6-5 combines with J gene TRBJ2-7, with D possibly matching TRBD2 (5 bases). The CDR3 totals 15 residues. Germline values: CDR1 MNHEY, CDR2 SVGAGI. The germline V and J ends were trimmed by 0 bases and 6 bases, with 15 bases remaining between them. DNA of the CDR3: TGTGCCAGCAGTTACTCGAGGGTCACGACCTCCGAGCAGTACTTC. Translated, it gives CASSYSRVTTSEQYF.

This clone was seen a single time. J is TRBJ2-5 and V is TRBV7-9, with D unclear. CDR1 and CDR2 (germline): SEHNR, FQNEAQ (reference sequence). The ends were cut back, 8 bases at V and 5 bases at J, with 18 bases in the middle. The CDR3 runs 14 residues. CDR3 nucleotides: TGTGCCAGCTCAACTTCATCGTTGGGGGAGACCCAGTACTTC. Encoded protein: CASSTSSLGETQYF.

This chain links TRBV6-5 with TRBJ1-2; D not resolved. The germline V gene has CDR1 MNHEY and CDR2 SVGAGI. The CDR3 covers 14 residues. The germline V and J ends were trimmed by 5 bases and 8 bases, with 18 bases remaining between them. The CDR3 DNA is TGTGCCAGCAGTCTTTCGACGGTTGTCGGGGGCTACACCTTC. Translated: CASSLSTVVGGYTF.

V usage is TRBV2 and J usage is TRBJ1-6; D is undetermined. The V and J ends lost 2 bases and 10 bases respectively, with 12 bases between them. This CDR3 is 14 amino acids long. In germline, CDR1 is SNHLY, CDR2 FYNNEI. CDR3 nucleotides: TGTGCCAGCAGTGAAAGGGAGGGTCGGTCACCCCTCCACTTT. As protein: CASSEREGRSPLHF. Drawing the rest from reference TRBV2 and TRBJ1-6, the complete variable domain is EPEVTQTPSHQVTQMGQEVILRCVPISNHLYFYWYRQILGQKVEFLVSFYNNEISEKSEIFDDQFSVERPDGSNFTLKIRSTKLEDSAMYFCASSEREGRSPLHFGNGTRLTVT.

This clone turned up a few times. The chain is built from TRBV30 and TRBJ1-2, with D perhaps TRBD1 (5 bases). V lost 6 bases and J 4 bases, leaving 12 bases between the germline ends. Germline V lookup: CDR1 GTSNPN, CDR2 SVGIG (reference sequence). This CDR3 has 12 amino acids. The chain's CDR3 is CACPTGGYGYTF. CDR3 DNA sequence: TGTGCCTGCCCAACGGGGGGCTATGGCTACACCTTC.

The chain is built from TRBV7-5 and TRBJ2-2; the table's D call of TRBD2 was not tested on the DNA. TRBV7-5 corresponds to a pseudogene. The CDR3 extends over 17 amino acids. CDR3: CVRSLRTSGRITGELFF. For the CDR3, the DNA is TGTGTCAGAAGCCTCCGGACTAGCGGGAGGATCACCGGGGAGCTGTTTTTT.

The V and J genes are TRBV6-1 and TRBJ2-5, with a possible D match to TRBD1 (6 bases). This CDR3 is 13 amino acids long. V was cut by 2 bases and J by 5 bases, with 9 bases left in between. Germline V gives CDR1 MNHNS, CDR2 SASEGT. CDR3 in DNA: TGTGCCAGCAGTGAATGGGGGCGGGAGACCCAGTACTTC. The encoded protein is CASSEWGRETQYF.

This rearrangement joins TRBV7-6 to TRBJ2-1; 11 bases line up with TRBD2. There are 17 residues in the CDR3. Germline CDR1 and CDR2: SGHVS and FNYEAQ. V lost 6 bases, J lost 5 bases, and 12 bases stayed unmatched. The CDR3 sequence is CASSSPGGTSGNNEQFF. CDR3 sequence (DNA): TGTGCCAGCAGTTCACCAGGAGGGACTAGCGGAAACAATGAGCAGTTCTTC.